The 2 T cell receptor beta chains below come from one sample, sequenced in a study of CD8 T cells in ankylosing spondylitis. TCRdb processed the 5' RACE reads anew with MiXCR; each CDR3 protein has one entry. This repertoire shows approximately 28,000 distinct CDR3 sequences, 7.9% found once; its top ten account for about 31%. The sequenced sample was blood. These receptors were obtained from a male donor with ankylosing spondylitis or in good health (not recorded which).

The chain carries TRBV5-1 and TRBJ2-2, with D tentatively TRBD2 (5 bases). Trimming removed 4 bases at V and 4 bases at J, with 14 bases between. Germline V gives CDR1 SGHRS, CDR2 YFSETQ. This CDR3 is 15 amino acids long. Here the CDR3 DNA reads TGCGCCAGCAGCACCCTGCCAGGAGGCACCGGGGAGCTGTTTTTT. Translating it yields CASSTLPGGTGELFF.

This rearrangement joins TRBV5-1 to TRBJ1-6; 8 bases are a match to TRBD1. The CDR3 is 15 amino acids. V was clipped by 2 bases and J by 10 bases; unmatched bases: 8. Germline V gives CDR1 SGHRS, CDR2 YFSETQ. CDR3 bases: TGCGCCAGCAGCTTCGGACAGGGAGAAACGTCACCCCTCCACTTT. Amino acids: CASSFGQGETSPLHF.